Each of the 28 T cell receptor beta chains below was sequenced from the same sample in a study of cytomegalovirus exposure and HLA in healthy donors. The PCR contained 60 Vbeta and 13 Jbeta primers. Using immunoSEQ multiplex PCR, the repertoire was profiled, and TCRdb retains in-frame clones only, with some absent. Among more than 70,000 clones, roughly 80% were seen once, and the ten largest hold 2.5% to 3.5%. Sequences were obtained from PBMCs. Source of these receptors: a middle-aged man in good health and CMV-seronegative.

This chain links TRBV5-1 with TRBJ1-4; 9 bases match TRBD1. The germline gives CDR1 SGHRS, CDR2 YFSETQ. This CDR3 is 15 amino acids long. V lost 3 bases and J lost 8; bases outside the gene matches: 8. CDR3 sequence: CASSWQTGGGEKLFF. CDR3 in DNA: TGCGCCAGCAGCTGGCAGACAGGGGGAGGCGAAAAACTGTTTTTT.

This chain connects TRBV9 to TRBJ2-1, with 8 bases aligning to TRBD2. V lost 4 bases to trimming and J lost 2 bases; unmatched junction nucleotides: 5. CDR3 length: 15 amino acids. The germline CDR1 and CDR2 sequences are SGDLS and YYNGEE. The CDR3 nucleotides read TGTGCCAGCAGCATCGGGGGGGCCGCCTACAATGAGCAGTTCTTC. It translates to CASSIGGAAYNEQFF.

V gene TRBV27 combines with J gene TRBJ1-1; 7 nucleotides match TRBD1. Germline CDR1 reads MNHEY; CDR2 reads SMNVEV (reference sequence). The CDR3 has 17 residues. V shed 4 bases and J 2 bases; nucleotides not matched to a gene: 13. The CDR3 DNA sequence: TGTGCCAGCAGTTCATACAGGGGAAGGTGGGTAAACACTGAAGCTTTCTTT. Protein product: CASSSYRGRWVNTEAFF.

The gene calls are TRBV27 and TRBJ1-4; 7 bases are a match to TRBD1. The germline CDR1 and CDR2 sequences are MNHEY and SMNVEV (reference sequence). The CDR3 runs 15 residues. J gave up 4 bases and V 5 bases, and 7 bases lay outside the gene matches. The CDR3 loop is CASSPGTVGNEKLFF. The CDR3 DNA follows: TGTGCCAGCAGTCCAGGGACAGTGGGTAATGAAAAACTGTTTTTT.

The V and J genes are TRBV18 and TRBJ1-2; possibly TRBD1 for D (5 bases). The CDR3 length is 15 residues. In germline, CDR1 is KGHSH, CDR2 LQKENI. The V end was cut by 0 bases, the J end by 5 bases, with 13 bases between. CDR3 loop: CASSPPSGKTYGYTF. Here the CDR3 DNA reads TGTGCCAGCTCACCACCTTCAGGGAAGACGTATGGCTACACCTTC. The full variable domain, with the rest looked up from reference TRBV18 and TRBJ1-2, is NAGVMQNPRHLVRRRGQEARLRCSPMKGHSHVYWYRQLPEEGLKFMVYLQKENIIDESGMPKERFSAEFPKEGPSILRIQQVVRGDSAAYFCASSPPSGKTYGYTFGSGTRLTVV.

In its sample, this clone was seen once. The genes are TRBV27 and TRBJ2-4; the D gene is possibly TRBD1 (5 bases). This CDR3 has 13 residues. Deletions cut 4 bases from V and 8 bases from J, with 12 bases between. Germline V lookup: CDR1 MNHEY, CDR2 SMNVEV (reference sequence). In DNA, the CDR3 is TGTGCCAGCAGTTGGGGCCCCAGGGACATTCAGTACTTC. This translates into CASSWGPRDIQYF.

The chain uses TRBV28 and TRBJ2-7; possibly TRBD1 for D (7 bases). Per the germline V gene, CDR1 is MDHEN and CDR2 is SYDVKM. Trimming cost V 6 bases and J 2 bases, with 17 bases left between them. This CDR3 comprises 15 residues. Here the CDR3 DNA reads TGTGCCAGCAGCCGCAGGGGGGCCGGGACCTACGAGCAGTACTTC. It specifies CASSRRGAGTYEQYF.

The CDR3 DNA sequence: TGTGCCATCAGGGGGACTGGCGTATCGGCCGAGCAGTACTTC. It codes for CAIRGTGVSAEQYF. This chain connects TRBV10-3 to TRBJ2-7, with D perhaps TRBD2 (6 bases). The V end was cut by 6 bases, the J end by 6 bases, with 18 bases between. From germline, CDR1 is ENHRY and CDR2 SYGVKD. The CDR3 totals 14 residues.

V usage is TRBV27 and J usage is TRBJ1-6; TRBD1 aligns across 8 bases. J was trimmed by 10 bases and V by 9 bases; bases with no gene match: 11. The CDR3 is 14 residues long. Germline lookup yields CDR1 MNHEY and CDR2 SMNVEV (reference sequence). The CDR3 here is CARRLGQGGSPLHF. The CDR3 nucleotides read TGTGCCAGGAGGCTAGGACAGGGTGGATCACCCCTCCACTTT.

J is TRBJ2-7 and V is TRBV4-2; 7 nucleotides align to TRBD1. Trimming at V came to 4 bases and at J to 0 bases, leaving 0 bases not matched to a gene. Germline CDR1 is LGHNA and CDR2 is YNFKEQ. This CDR3 is 13 amino acids long. The CDR3 coding sequence is TGTGCCAGCAGCCGACAGGGCTCCTACGAGCAGTACTTC. Protein product: CASSRQGSYEQYF.

This chain connects TRBV25-1 to TRBJ2-7; D remains unclear. V was clipped by 4 bases and J by 3 bases, with 4 bases between them. Germline V gene lookup returns CDR1 MGHDK and CDR2 SYGVNS. The CDR3 loop spans 11 amino acids. The CDR3 DNA follows: TGTGCCAGCAGTGCCGGCTACGAGCAGTACTTC. Amino acid sequence: CASSAGYEQYF.

This sequence joins TRBV30 and TRBJ2-7; maybe TRBD1 (6 bases). This CDR3 spans 14 amino acids. V was trimmed by 8 bases and J by 4 bases, leaving 21 bases between them. CDR1 and CDR2 from the germline V gene are GTSNPN and SVGIG (reference sequence). For the CDR3, the DNA is TGTGCCGGGACAATTGTGGCCTTTTCATACGAGCAGTACTTC. As protein: CAGTIVAFSYEQYF. The variable domain in full, completed from reference TRBV30 and TRBJ2-7, reads SQTIHQWPATLVQPVGSPLSLECTVEGTSNPNLYWYRQAAGRGLQLLFYSVGIGQISSEVPQNLSASRPQDRQFILSSKKLLLSDSGFYLCAGTIVAFSYEQYFGPGTRLTVT.

The J gene is TRBJ2-7, the V gene TRBV7-8; TRBD1 aligns across 11 bases. The V gene end was trimmed by 4 bases and the J gene end by 6 bases; junction bases not matched to a gene: 8. CDR3 size: 15 residues. CDR1 is SGHVS, CDR2 FQNEAQ, per germline. CDR3 sequence (DNA): TGTGCCAGCAGCTCCACCGGGACAGGGGGTCTCGAGCAGTACTTC. It yields the protein CASSSTGTGGLEQYF.

The J gene is TRBJ1-6, the V gene TRBV28, with D possibly TRBD1 on 6 matching bases. Germline V gene data show CDR1 as MDHEN and CDR2 as SYDVKM. Trimming left V 10 bases short and J 5 bases short, with 18 bases between. This CDR3 is 15 amino acids long. The CDR3 region has the DNA TGTGCCACCATACAACAGGGATATGATAATTCACCCCTCCACTTT. It specifies CATIQQGYDNSPLHF.

As to this clone: One junction end disagrees with the germline gene, perhaps due to a read error. The genes are TRBV7-8 and TRBJ1-1; tentative D call: TRBD1 (5 bases). From germline, CDR1 is SGHVS and CDR2 FQNEAQ. The CDR3 has 12 residues. CDR3 region: CASSLVTGGASF. CDR3 nucleotides: TGTGCCAGCAGCTTAGTAACGGGGGGAGCTTCCTTT.

The chain has TRBV19 and TRBJ1-5; 10 nucleotides align to TRBD1. V shed 3 bases and J 5 bases; nucleotides not matched to a gene: 4. CDR1 is LNHDA and CDR2 is SQIVND in the germline V gene (reference sequence). This CDR3 spans 15 amino acids. The CDR3 spells CASSILDRGDQPQHF. CDR3 coding DNA: TGTGCCAGTAGTATCTTGGACAGGGGGGATCAGCCCCAGCATTTT.

The V gene is TRBV20-1, the J gene TRBJ2-7, with D perhaps TRBD1 (6 bases). Trimming stripped 7 bases from V and 7 bases from J, with 14 bases between. The CDR3 length is 11 residues. Germline loops: CDR1 DFQATT, CDR2 SNEGSKA (reference sequence). CDR3 sequence: CSGAGAGEQYF. The CDR3, as DNA: TGCAGTGGGGCAGGGGCGGGTGAGCAGTACTTC.

V usage is TRBV6-1 and J usage is TRBJ1-4; tentatively, D is TRBD1 (5 bases). This CDR3 is built from 13 residues. Germline assignment: CDR1 MNHNS and CDR2 SASEGT. V lost 10 bases, J lost 10 bases, and 19 bases lay in between. CDR3 sequence (DNA): TGTGCCATCAACTCAGGGCCCCGCGGAAAACTGTTTTTT. It encodes CAINSGPRGKLFF.

The CDR3 here is CASSLNAVWGDYGYTF. The CDR3 bases are TGTGCCAGCAGCTTAAATGCGGTATGGGGAGACTATGGCTACACCTTC. This chain uses TRBV7-3 with TRBJ1-2; D is ambiguous. Trimming cost V 1 base and J 3 bases, with 15 bases left between them. Germline CDR1 is SGHTA and CDR2 is FQGTGA. CDR3 length: 16 amino acids.

This chain connects TRBV28 to TRBJ1-3; TRBD1 matches 8 bases. V trimming: 5 bases; J trimming: 4 bases; junction bases outside the gene matches: 7. The CDR3 consists of 15 residues. Germline CDR1 MDHEN, CDR2 SYDVKM. CDR3 sequence (DNA): TGTGCCAGCAGTCCCCCGACAGGGGTCGGAAACACCATATATTTT. It specifies CASSPPTGVGNTIYF.

J is TRBJ2-7 and V is TRBV27; 7 bases fit TRBD1. V trimming: 5 bases; J trimming: 2 bases; junction bases outside the gene matches: 6. The CDR3 totals 14 residues. The germline V gene has CDR1 MNHEY and CDR2 SMNVEV (reference sequence). This CDR3 reads CASSGRDRPYEQYF. CDR3 in DNA: TGTGCCAGCAGTGGACGGGACAGACCCTACGAGCAGTACTTC.

There are a few counts of this clone. The chain combines TRBV5-1 with TRBJ2-1; no clear D. This CDR3 is 12 amino acids long. V dropped 0 bases and J dropped 14 bases, with 12 bases sitting between them. The germline V gene encodes CDR1 SGHRS and CDR2 YFSETQ. In DNA, the CDR3 is TGCGCCAGCAGCTTGGATCTGTCTAGTGAGTTCTTC. Amino acids: CASSLDLSSEFF.

The chain links TRBV13 to TRBJ2-7, with D perhaps TRBD2 (7 bases). The V and J ends lost 3 bases and 1 base respectively, with 16 bases between them. The CDR3 extends over 16 amino acids. Germline values: CDR1 PRHDT, CDR2 FYEKMQ (reference sequence). The CDR3 DNA reads TGTGCCAGCAGCTTGATGGAGGGGGGGCGTTCCTACGAGCAGTACTTC. It is translated as CASSLMEGGRSYEQYF.

In regard to this clone: The CDR3 carries no conserved terminal phenylalanine or tryptophan, so it likely arises from a read error. The CDR3 bases are TGTGCCAGCAGTCCGGGACAGAACTCTGGAAACACCATATATGTT. Amino acid sequence: CASSPGQNSGNTIYV. The V call is TRBV6-6, the J call TRBJ1-3; 7 nucleotides align to TRBD1. Trimming took 5 bases from V and 0 from J; bases not matched to a gene: 4. Germline CDR1 reads MNHNY; CDR2 reads SVGAGI (reference sequence). The CDR3 runs to 15 residues.

This clone has a handful of counts. The V and J genes are TRBV19 and TRBJ1-3; 9 bases agree with TRBD1. The CDR3 extends over 15 amino acids. V lost 5 bases, J lost 2 bases, and 4 bases stayed unmatched. Germline CDR1 reads LNHDA; CDR2 reads SQIVND (reference sequence). The CDR3 sequence is CASSVQGATGNTIYF. The CDR3 bases are TGTGCCAGTAGTGTACAGGGGGCAACTGGAAACACCATATATTTT.

The rearrangement uses TRBV6-5 and TRBJ2-7; possibly TRBD2 for D (5 bases). The CDR3 is 14 residues long. V was clipped by 6 bases and J by 4 bases, with 16 bases between them. Germline CDR1 and CDR2: MNHEY and SVGAGI. This chain's CDR3 is CASRRTPEGYEQYF. CDR3 nucleotides: TGTGCCAGCAGACGGACTCCAGAAGGGTACGAGCAGTACTTC.

V usage is TRBV15 and J usage is TRBJ1-5; D possibly corresponds to TRBD1 (5 bases). Trimming took 4 bases from V and 3 from J, leaving 13 bases between them. Germline lookup yields CDR1 LNHNV and CDR2 YYDKDF (reference sequence). This CDR3 contains 15 residues. The CDR3: CATSTTGGYNQPQHF. The CDR3 nucleotides read TGTGCCACCAGCACCACGGGGGGTTACAATCAGCCCCAGCATTTT.

Written as DNA, the CDR3 is TGTGCCAGCAGCTCGACAGGTACGAGAGGCTACACCTTC. Encoded protein: CASSSTGTRGYTF. The gene calls are TRBV7-3 and TRBJ1-2; the D gene is possibly TRBD1 (6 bases). The germline gives CDR1 SGHTA, CDR2 FQGTGA. Trimming took 4 bases from V and 8 from J, leaving 14 bases between them. The CDR3 runs to 13 residues.